The entry that follows covers one T cell receptor beta chain sequence. With 60 Vbeta and 13 Jbeta primers, the PCR was carried out. Using immunoSEQ multiplex PCR, the repertoire was profiled, and TCRdb retains in-frame clones only, with some absent. The sample includes about 170,000 clones, about four fifths of them seen just once. This entry belongs to a study of cytomegalovirus exposure and HLA in healthy donors. The CDR3 loop spans 14 amino acids. In germline, CDR1 is MNHNY, CDR2 SVGAGI (reference sequence). V lost 2 bases to trimming and J lost 2 bases, with 7 bases between them. The TCR comes from a woman between 50 and 59 years old in good health and CMV-seropositive. The chain carries TRBV6-6 and TRBJ1-3, with D possibly being TRBD1 (6 bases). Sequencing was done on a sample of PBMCs. CDR3 sequence (DNA): TGTGCCAGCAGTTACGGGGGCGCTGGAAACACCATATATTTT. Translated, it gives CASSYGGAGNTIYF.